A single T cell receptor (beta chain) is shown here with its context. Per the original methods: The authors estimated nucleated cell counts from reference gene primer amplification. This table comes from immunoSEQ multiplex PCR, and its TCRdb copy is limited to in-frame clones, with some not included. That table gives V, J and clone size, and the DNA gave D and trimming. The sample includes under 300,000 clones, around 87% seen only once; the top ten take about 6%. The record originates from a study of blood T cell repertoires in COVID-19. About the research overall: COVID-19 samples collected from the United States, Italy and Spain covered acute and convalescent phases.

Germline V gene sequence: CDR1 SGHTS, CDR2 YDEGEE. Trimming took off 4 bases at V and 0 bases at J, with 8 bases between the two ends. CDR3 size: 15 residues. Those enrolled, adults aged roughly 18 to 89 years, came from 25 or so US areas. Participants reported their clinical history, and cohort assignment relied on those reports. The receptor comes from a woman aged 25 to 45 with acute COVID-19. The sequencing input was PBMCs or T cells enriched from blood (not recorded which). This rearrangement joins TRBV5-8 to TRBJ1-6; maybe TRBD1 (5 bases). CDR3 residues: CASSRDSSYNSPLHF. The CDR3 DNA reads TGTGCCAGCAGCCGAGACAGCTCCTATAATTCACCCCTCCACTTT.